The clone carrying this T cell receptor (beta chain) has a count of ten or more. CDR3 regions were amplified by Arm-PCR using iRepertoire HTBI primers to build TCR beta libraries. In TCRdb, the multiplex PCR reads were re-called with MiXCR into one record per CDR3 protein. Of roughly 520,000 distinct CDR3 sequences in the sample, around 13% were seen once. The time point was: newly diagnosed GD, antithyroid drugs for less than 3 months. RNA extracted from PBMCs served as the sequencing template. The sample comes from a study of regulatory T cells in long-lasting Graves disease. This same sample was also part of a study on T cells in Graves' hyperthyroidism and ophthalmopathy.

Sequenced here: peripheral blood mononuclear cells (PBMCs), sampled at new diagnosis, from a patient treated with antithyroid drugs. This TCR was sampled from a woman in her 30s with Graves disease.

CDR3 nucleotides: TGTGCCAGCAGCCCTACTACCTACGAGCAGTACTTC. It specifies CASSPTTYEQYF. The J gene is TRBJ2-7, the V gene TRBV3-1, with D unclear. From germline, CDR1 is LGHDT and CDR2 YNNKEL (reference sequence). This CDR3 has 12 residues. V lost 4 bases, J lost 2 bases, and 6 bases lay in between.